The next 20 T cell receptor beta chains were all read from a single sample in a study of OX40 agonist ivuxolimab in advanced cancers. Here immunoSEQ multiplex PCR was the method, and the copy in TCRdb shows in-frame clones only, minus some. In the table there are some 80,000 clones, about four fifths of which are singletons. The sample was CD4+ or CD8+ T cells sorted from blood, taken in a trial of the OX40 agonist ivuxolimab. These receptors were taken from an adult with an advanced solid tumor such as melanoma, head and neck, liver or kidney cancer.

The chain employs TRBV7-2 and TRBJ2-1, with D possibly matching TRBD2 (6 bases). This CDR3 spans 14 amino acids. The V gene's germline CDR1 is SGHTA and CDR2 FQGNSA. V lost 1 base and J 7 bases, leaving 11 bases between the germline ends. The CDR3 region has the DNA TGTGCCAGCAGCTTAGGGCTAGCGAGGAATGAGCAGTTCTTC. Amino acid sequence: CASSLGLARNEQFF.

This rearrangement joins TRBV7-6 to TRBJ1-1; 7 nucleotides align to TRBD1. CDR3 length: 13 amino acids. Germline V gene sequence: CDR1 SGHVS, CDR2 FNYEAQ. Unmatched junction bases numbered 2, after V lost 6 bases and J lost 1 base. CDR3 in DNA: TGTGCCAGCAGTGCAGGGGGGAACACTGAAGCTTTCTTT. Amino acid sequence: CASSAGGNTEAFF.

This clone is a singleton in its sample. The genes are TRBV11-3 and TRBJ1-6; D ambiguous. Germline CDR1 SGHNT, CDR2 YENEEA. V was trimmed by 2 bases and J by 7 bases, leaving 15 bases between them. This CDR3 is built from 16 residues. The CDR3 reads CASSLINDRPNSPLHF. CDR3 nucleotide sequence: TGTGCCAGCAGCTTAATCAACGACCGTCCCAATTCACCCCTCCACTTT.

This clone was seen a handful of times. This chain uses TRBV13 with TRBJ2-5; a possible D gene is TRBD2 (5 bases). V lost 0 bases, J lost 5 bases, and 13 bases lay in between. Germline loops: CDR1 PRHDT, CDR2 FYEKMQ (reference sequence). The CDR3 has 15 residues. Here the CDR3 DNA reads TGTGCCAGCAGCTTAGGGGTGTCCCAGCGGGAGACCCAGTACTTC. Translation gives CASSLGVSQRETQYF.

This clone was seen a handful of times. This chain uses TRBV4-1 with TRBJ2-3; D gene uncertain. Germline values: CDR1 MGHRA, CDR2 YSYEKL. This CDR3 has 13 amino acids. With 4 bases removed from V and 3 bases from J, the gap between germline ends came to 8 bases. CDR3 sequence (DNA): TGCGCCAGCAGCCCGATGCGAACAGATACGCAGTATTTT. This encodes CASSPMRTDTQYF.

The chain joins TRBV7-2 to TRBJ1-5; D remains ambiguous. The V gene lost 5 bases and the J gene lost 0 bases, with 2 bases spanning the gap. The CDR3 length is 12 residues. Germline lookup yields CDR1 SGHTA and CDR2 FQGNSA. CDR3 bases: TGTGCCAGCAGCCGTAGCAATCAGCCCCAGCATTTT. This translates into CASSRSNQPQHF.

The chain is built from TRBV10-3 and TRBJ1-5, with D perhaps matching TRBD1 (6 bases). Germline lookup yields CDR1 ENHRY and CDR2 SYGVKD. With 6 bases removed from V and 4 bases from J, the gap between germline ends came to 10 bases. CDR3 length: 13 amino acids. The CDR3 spells CAISPGQNQPQHF. Written as DNA, the CDR3 is TGTGCCATCAGCCCAGGACAGAATCAGCCCCAGCATTTT.

This clone was counted a few times. The chain joins TRBV6-5 to TRBJ2-3; tentative D call: TRBD2 (5 bases). Germline V gives CDR1 MNHEY, CDR2 SVGAGI. The CDR3 covers 16 residues. Trimming took off 3 bases at V and 2 bases at J, with 15 bases between the two ends. As DNA, the CDR3 is TGTGCCAGCAGTTATGAGGGCGGCTGGGACACAGATACGCAGTATTTT. Amino acids: CASSYEGGWDTDTQYF.

The V call is TRBV11-3, the J call TRBJ2-2, with TRBD1 as a possible D gene (5 bases). The V and J ends lost 3 bases and 7 bases respectively, with 6 bases between them. CDR1 and CDR2 from the germline V gene are SGHNT and YENEEA. The CDR3 has 12 residues. The DNA of the CDR3 is TGTGCCAGCAGCTTTAGGGGCGGGGAGCTGTTTTTT. The encoded protein is CASSFRGGELFF. The full variable domain, in which reference TRBV11-3 and TRBJ2-2 provide the parts outside the CDR3, is EAGVVQSPRYKIIEKKQPVAFWCNPISGHNTLYWYLQNLGQGPELLIRYENEEAVDDSQLPKDRFSAERLKGVDSTLKIQPAELGDSAVYLCASSFRGGELFFGEGSRLTVL.

V and J are TRBV7-2 and TRBJ1-4; D uncertain. The CDR3 sequence is 14 residues long. Germline V CDR1 and CDR2: SGHTA, FQGNSA. V was cut by 4 bases and J by 7 bases, with 13 bases left in between. In nucleotides, the CDR3 is TGTGCCAGCAGCTCGGCGGGGTGGAGTGAAAAACTGTTTTTT. Protein product: CASSSAGWSEKLFF.

The gene calls are TRBV5-1 and TRBJ1-2, with unresolved D. In germline, CDR1 is SGHRS, CDR2 YFSETQ. This CDR3 region has 14 residues. Trimming cost V 4 bases and J 8 bases, with 18 bases left between them. CDR3 DNA sequence: TGCGCCAGCAGCGGGAAGAGGGAGGTCGGAGGCTACACCTTC. Amino acid sequence: CASSGKREVGGYTF.

As concerns this clone: One end of the junction varies from germline; a read error may be responsible. The V gene is TRBV19, the J gene TRBJ2-1; TRBD2 agrees at 9 bases. In germline, CDR1 is LNHDA, CDR2 SQIVND (reference sequence). This CDR3 has 14 amino acids. CDR3 coding DNA: TGTGCCAGTAATATAGCGGGAGACTACAATGAGCAGTTCTTC. The encoded protein is CASNIAGDYNEQFF.

The chain joins TRBV5-1 to TRBJ1-6; 7 nucleotides line up with TRBD1. The V segment lost 4 bases and the J segment 8 bases; nucleotides outside the gene matches: 6. CDR1 is SGHRS and CDR2 is YFSETQ in the germline V gene. This CDR3 comprises 14 residues. DNA of the CDR3: TGCGCCAGCAGCCTCGACAGGGACGATTCACCCCTCCACTTT. It is translated as CASSLDRDDSPLHF.

The CDR3 loop reads CASGLVGVGRSVNEQYF. The CDR3 DNA sequence: TGTGCTAGTGGTTTGGTAGGAGTAGGACGGAGCGTCAACGAGCAGTACTTC. The V gene is TRBV12-5, the J gene TRBJ2-7; D remains ambiguous. CDR1 is LGHNT and CDR2 is FRNRAP in the germline V gene. V dropped 0 bases and J dropped 5 bases, with 20 bases sitting between them. This CDR3 is built from 17 residues.

The CDR3 DNA reads TGTGCCAGCAGTCCCGGGGGGGCGGTAGATACGCAGTATTTT. This translates into CASSPGGAVDTQYF. The V and J genes are TRBV28 and TRBJ2-3; 8 bases line up with TRBD2. The germline V gene has CDR1 MDHEN and CDR2 SYDVKM. CDR3 length: 14 residues. J lost 5 bases, V lost 5 bases, and 6 bases had no gene match.

The CDR3 nucleotides read TGTGCCAGCAGCCAAGACCCGAACACTGAAGCTTTCTTT. Amino acids: CASSQDPNTEAFF. The gene calls are TRBV11-2 and TRBJ1-1; D is unclear. The CDR3 is 13 amino acids. CDR1 and CDR2 from the germline V gene are SGHAT and FQNNGV. Trimming pared 5 bases from V and 1 base from J, leaving 8 bases between.

The V gene is TRBV6-1, the J gene TRBJ1-5; D perhaps matches TRBD1 (5 bases). The germline V gene encodes CDR1 MNHNS and CDR2 SASEGT. The CDR3 runs to 17 residues. The V and J ends lost 4 bases and 6 bases respectively, with 22 bases between them. In nucleotides, the CDR3 is TGTGCCAGCAGTGGACTACCGTCGGGGGGGTCCATTCAGCCCCAGCATTTT. Amino acid sequence: CASSGLPSGGSIQPQHF.

The J gene is TRBJ2-6, the V gene TRBV4-3; D is undetermined. Between the trimmed V and J ends, which lost 4 bases and 6 bases, there was a span of 13 bases. The CDR3 has 15 amino acids. Germline assignment: CDR1 LGHNA and CDR2 YSLEER. The CDR3 DNA is TGCGCCAGCAGCCCTGAAGGGAATGAGGCCAACGTCCTGACTTTC. It specifies CASSPEGNEANVLTF.

CDR3: CASSDGLGVDTEAFF. The CDR3 bases are TGCGCCAGCAGTGATGGATTGGGTGTGGACACTGAAGCTTTCTTT. V gene TRBV10-1 combines with J gene TRBJ1-1; D gene ambiguous. V lost 3 bases and J lost 3, with 14 bases in between. CDR1 is WNHNN and CDR2 is SYGVQD in the germline V gene (reference sequence). CDR3 length equals 15 residues.

The genes are TRBV7-2 and TRBJ2-5; 8 bases match TRBD1. Germline lookup yields CDR1 SGHTA and CDR2 FQGNSA. This CDR3 is built from 13 residues. Trimming cost V 5 bases and J 5 bases; bases outside gene matches: 4. The CDR3 DNA reads as TGTGCCAGCAGCGCGTACAGGGGGGAGACCCAGTACTTC. Translating gives CASSAYRGETQYF.